The 29 T cell receptor beta chains below all came from one sample that was sequenced in a study of blood T cells in healthy people across ages. With a J-beta primer mix and a sample-barcoded 5' primer, a second PCR ran roughly 6 to 11 cycles. From the 5' RACE reads, TCRdb called clonotypes with MiXCR, one entry per CDR3 protein. Seen here are around 580,000 distinct CDR3 sequences, roughly 43% observed once, and the top ten hold approximately 25%. The sample taken for sequencing was blood. These receptors all come from an elderly man in good health.

Details on this clonotype: A junction boundary mismatches the germline segment, possibly from a read error. This rearrangement joins TRBV29-1 to TRBJ2-3; 12 bases match TRBD2. Germline V lookup: CDR1 SQVTM, CDR2 ANQGSEA. This CDR3 has 14 residues. CDR3: CSVGLAGGTDMQYF. The CDR3 DNA is TGCAGCGTTGGCCTAGCGGGAGGGACAGATATGCAGTATTTT.

This clonotype showed up many times. The J gene is TRBJ1-2, the V gene TRBV6-6, with 7 bases fitting TRBD1. Germline V lookup: CDR1 MNHNY, CDR2 SVGAGI (reference sequence). The CDR3 is 13 residues long. J lost 4 bases, V lost 5 bases, and 4 bases had no gene match. CDR3 in amino acids: CASSVQGFYGYTF. CDR3 DNA: TGTGCCAGCAGTGTACAGGGGTTCTATGGCTACACCTTC.

CDR3 DNA: TGTGCCAGCAGCTTGGTAGTTACAGGCACAGATACGCAGTATTTT. Its protein product is CASSLVVTGTDTQYF. The chain couples TRBV5-5 to TRBJ2-3; D gene uncertain. CDR3 size: 15 residues. Trimming pared 0 bases from V and 1 base from J, leaving 9 bases between. CDR1 and CDR2 from the germline V gene are SGHKS and YYEKEE (reference sequence).

The rearrangement uses TRBV7-9 and TRBJ1-2; the D is unclear. Trimming removed 5 bases from V and 5 bases from J, with 12 bases in between. The CDR3 sequence is 13 residues long. CDR1 and CDR2 from the germline V gene are SEHNR and FQNEAQ (reference sequence). CDR3 sequence (DNA): TGTGCCAGCAGCGCGGCAGGCTTGTATGGCTACACCTTC. Amino acids: CASSAAGLYGYTF.

This clonotype was counted only a few times. The rearrangement uses TRBV7-9 and TRBJ2-7; possibly TRBD1 for D (5 bases). The CDR3 sequence is 15 residues long. Germline V gene lookup returns CDR1 SEHNR and CDR2 FQNEAQ (reference sequence). Trimming took off 2 bases at V and 1 base at J, with 12 bases between the two ends. This CDR3 reads CASSLYLRGSYEQYF. The CDR3 DNA reads TGTGCCAGCAGCTTATATTTAAGGGGATCCTACGAGCAGTACTTC. The full variable domain, its missing parts supplied by reference TRBV7-9 and TRBJ2-7, is DTGVSQNPRHKITKRGQNVTFRCDPISEHNRLYWYRQTLGQGPEFLTYFQNEAQLEKSRLLSDRFSAERPKGSFSTLEIQRTEQGDSAMYLCASSLYLRGSYEQYFGPGTRLTVT.

This chain joins TRBV7-9 and TRBJ1-2; weak D call: TRBD1 (5 bases). Trimming removed 2 bases from V and 8 bases from J, with 9 bases in between. The CDR3 extends over 12 amino acids. Germline lookup yields CDR1 SEHNR and CDR2 FQNEAQ (reference sequence). The CDR3 DNA follows: TGTGCCAGCAGCTTAAGGCAGGGAGGCTACACCTTC. Protein product: CASSLRQGGYTF.

The chain recombines TRBV20-1 with TRBJ2-3; tentatively, D is TRBD1 (5 bases). The V end lost 6 bases, the J end lost 0 bases, and 13 bases lay between the germline ends. Germline CDR1 reads DFQATT; CDR2 reads SNEGSKA (reference sequence). The CDR3 is 14 residues long. CDR3 in DNA: TGCAGTGCCCCGGAGAGACAGAGCACAGATACGCAGTATTTT. Its translation is CSAPERQSTDTQYF.

J is TRBJ2-7 and V is TRBV12-3 or TRBV12-4; D is perhaps TRBD1 or TRBD2 (6 bases each). Trimming shortened V by 4 bases and J by 2 bases, and 12 bases separated the two germline ends. This CDR3 is built from 14 residues. CDR3 nucleotide sequence: TGTGCCAGCAGTTCCACTAGGGGGGCCTACGAGCAGTACTTC. Protein product: CASSSTRGAYEQYF.

The chain joins TRBV5-1 to TRBJ2-4, with no clear D. V lost 0 bases and J 5 bases, leaving 3 bases between the germline ends. CDR1 and CDR2 (germline): SGHRS, YFSETQ. The CDR3 is made up of 12 amino acids. This chain's CDR3 is CASSLVENIQYF. DNA for the CDR3: TGCGCCAGCAGCTTGGTGGAAAACATTCAGTACTTC.

The DNA for the CDR3 is TGTGCCAGCAGTGAATCGGGGTCAGCTAACTATGGCTACACCTTC. Translation: CASSESGSANYGYTF. The chain joins TRBV6-1 to TRBJ1-2; D is unresolved. The CDR3 has 15 residues. The V and J ends lost 2 bases and 0 bases respectively, with 10 bases between them. CDR1 is MNHNS, CDR2 SASEGT, per germline.

This clonotype was observed a handful of times. Possible read error: a much larger clone is one base away. The chain has TRBV12-3 or TRBV12-4 and TRBJ2-5; the D is unclear. Trimming removed 5 bases from V and 5 bases from J, with 3 bases in between. This CDR3 has 10 residues. The DNA of the CDR3 is TGTGCCAGCAGTACGGAGACCCAGTACTTC. This encodes CASSTETQYF.

A note on this clonotype: A much larger clone lies one base from this, so it may be a read error. V is TRBV15 and J is TRBJ2-4, with TRBD2 as a possible D gene (5 bases). The germline CDR1 and CDR2 sequences are LNHNV and YYDKDF (reference sequence). The CDR3 length is 16 residues. The V and J ends lost 5 bases and 3 bases respectively, with 17 bases between them. CDR3 protein: CATSAGEQERKNIQYF. The CDR3 DNA reads TGTGCCACCAGCGCCGGGGAGCAGGAACGCAAAAACATTCAGTACTTC. The whole variable domain, remainder taken from reference TRBV15 and TRBJ2-4, is DAMVIQNPRYQVTQFGKPVTLSCSQTLNHNVMYWYQQKSSQAPKLLFHYYDKDFNNEADTPDNFQSRRPNTSFCFLDIRSPGLGDTAMYLCATSAGEQERKNIQYFGAGTRLSVL.

The chain combines TRBV12-3 or TRBV12-4 with TRBJ2-7; D ambiguous. The CDR3 is 13 amino acids. Trimming took 7 bases from V and 3 from J, leaving 13 bases between them. The CDR3 region is CASNLGANYEQYF. CDR3 in DNA: TGTGCCAGCAACCTGGGTGCCAACTACGAGCAGTACTTC.

A few counts support this clonotype. The chain combines TRBV20-1 with TRBJ1-2, with a tentative D call TRBD1 (5 bases). Germline assignment: CDR1 DFQATT and CDR2 SNEGSKA (reference sequence). The CDR3 consists of 14 residues. V was shortened by 4 bases and J by 2 bases, with 14 bases between the two germline ends. This CDR3 is CSAKLTKGNYGYTF. CDR3 sequence (DNA): TGCAGTGCTAAGCTAACGAAGGGGAACTATGGCTACACCTTC.

This clonotype was picked up a small number of times. A read error may explain this, as a much larger clone is one base away. V usage is TRBV6-6 and J usage is TRBJ2-1; weak D call: TRBD1 (5 bases). The CDR3 extends over 13 amino acids. CDR1 is MNHNY and CDR2 is SVGAGI in the germline V gene (reference sequence). With 6 bases removed from V and 4 bases from J, the gap between germline ends came to 10 bases. CDR3 DNA sequence: TGTGCCAGCAGCTGTACAGGTTACAATGAGCAGTTCTTC. Translating it yields CASSCTGYNEQFF.

Notes on this clonotype: Its ends do not fully match the called genes, so a read error is possible. This chain connects TRBV7-2 to TRBJ1-4; 8 bases map to TRBD1. The CDR3 contains 16 residues. The germline gives CDR1 SGHTA, CDR2 FQGNSA. In DNA form, the CDR3 reads TGTGCCGGCAGCGCGAACACCGGGACAGGATCAGAAAAACTGTTTTTT. Its translation: CAGSANTGTGSEKLFF.

The gene calls are TRBV4-1 and TRBJ1-4; no clear D gene. Germline V gene lookup returns CDR1 MGHRA and CDR2 YSYEKL. Trimming took 1 base from V and 7 from J, leaving 4 bases between them. CDR3 size: 12 residues. The CDR3 bases are TGCGCCAGCAGCCAAGCGGGTGAAAAACTGTTTTTT. Translation gives CASSQAGEKLFF.

This clonotype was seen ten or more times. This chain links TRBV6-6 with TRBJ1-5, with 8 bases lining up with TRBD1. This CDR3 spans 15 amino acids. Germline V gene sequence: CDR1 MNHNY, CDR2 SVGAGI (reference sequence). Trimming at V came to 4 bases and at J to 2 bases, leaving 4 bases not matched to a gene. CDR3 sequence reads: CASSFGQGGNQPQHF. DNA for the CDR3: TGTGCCAGCAGTTTCGGACAGGGTGGCAATCAGCCCCAGCATTTT.

This clonotype has a handful of counts. The chain has TRBV6-2 or TRBV6-3 and TRBJ2-3; D is unresolved. The germline CDR1 and CDR2 sequences are MNHEY and SVGEGT. This CDR3 region has 15 residues. Trimming removed 3 bases from V and 2 bases from J, with 12 bases in between. CDR3 sequence (DNA): TGTGCCAGCAGTTATTTTGCGCGGACCACAGATACGCAGTATTTT. This gives the protein CASSYFARTTDTQYF.

This clonotype was counted a few times. The V call is TRBV11-3, the J call TRBJ2-5; 7 bases map to TRBD2. J gave up 3 bases and V 3 bases, and 4 bases lay outside the gene matches. Germline values: CDR1 SGHNT, CDR2 YENEEA. The CDR3 has 14 residues. The CDR3 loop reads CASSLSREKETQYF. The CDR3 DNA reads as TGTGCCAGCAGCTTGTCGCGGGAGAAAGAGACCCAGTACTTC.

The V gene is TRBV6-1, the J gene TRBJ1-1; 7 nucleotides agree with TRBD1. Losses at the gene ends were 7 bases for V and 4 bases for J; bases not matched to a gene: 6. The CDR3 length is 13 residues. Germline CDR1 MNHNS, CDR2 SASEGT. Written as DNA, the CDR3 is TGTGCCAGCACCCGGGACAGCCTCACTGAAGCTTTCTTT. Translation: CASTRDSLTEAFF.

This chain joins TRBV7-9 and TRBJ2-2, with 8 positions matching TRBD2. The CDR3 runs to 17 residues. The ends lost 2 bases at V and 0 bases at J; junction bases unmatched: 5. Per germline, CDR1 SEHNR and CDR2 FQNEAQ (reference sequence). The CDR3: CASSLSGGGTNTGELFF. The CDR3 DNA reads as TGTGCCAGCAGCTTATCCGGCGGGGGGACGAACACCGGGGAGCTGTTTTTT.

The chain's CDR3 is CATWTGVNEKLFF. In nucleotides, the CDR3 is TGTGCCACGTGGACAGGGGTTAATGAAAAACTGTTTTTT. The gene calls are TRBV6-6 and TRBJ1-4; 9 bases line up with TRBD1. This CDR3 spans 13 amino acids. V trimming: 10 bases; J trimming: 4 bases; junction bases outside the gene matches: 4. Looked up from germline, CDR1 is MNHNY and CDR2 is SVGAGI (reference sequence).

This chain uses TRBV20-1 with TRBJ2-5, with D tentatively TRBD1 or TRBD2 (6 bases each). Trimming stripped 5 bases from V and 5 bases from J, with 12 bases between. The CDR3 contains 12 residues. Germline lookup yields CDR1 DFQATT and CDR2 SNEGSKA (reference sequence). Here the CDR3 DNA reads TGCAGTGCTGTCGAAGGGGGGGAGACCCAGTACTTC. Protein sequence: CSAVEGGETQYF.

V and J are TRBV20-1 and TRBJ2-2; D may be TRBD2 (6 bases). The germline V gene encodes CDR1 DFQATT and CDR2 SNEGSKA (reference sequence). Trimming removed 0 bases at V and 2 bases at J, with 7 bases between. The CDR3 consists of 14 residues. CDR3: CSAREGTNTGELFF. CDR3 sequence (DNA): TGCAGTGCTAGAGAGGGGACTAACACCGGGGAGCTGTTTTTT.

The genes are TRBV6-6 and TRBJ1-2, with D uncertain. Trimming took off 6 bases at V and 8 bases at J, with 10 bases between the two ends. CDR1 is MNHNY, CDR2 SVGAGI, per germline (reference sequence). This CDR3 is 11 amino acids long. CDR3 nucleotide sequence: TGTGCCAGCAGCCCTACGGGGGGCTACACCTTC. Its translation: CASSPTGGYTF.

The gene calls are TRBV4-3 and TRBJ2-7; TRBD2 matches 8 bases. CDR1 LGHNA and CDR2 YSLEER come from the germline V gene. V was clipped by 3 bases and J by 0 bases; unmatched bases: 7. This CDR3 has 16 amino acids. CDR3 protein: CASSHGFAGGSYEQYF. CDR3 sequence (DNA): TGCGCCAGCAGCCATGGATTCGCGGGGGGCTCCTACGAGCAGTACTTC.

The chain joins TRBV20-1 to TRBJ2-5; TRBD2 matches 9 bases. The CDR3 length is 16 residues. V shed 0 bases and J 5 bases; nucleotides not matched to a gene: 10. Germline V gene lookup returns CDR1 DFQATT and CDR2 SNEGSKA (reference sequence). In DNA, the CDR3 is TGCAGTGCTAGAGATATGGCGACTAGCGGCGCGGAGACCCAGTACTTC. This sequence encodes CSARDMATSGAETQYF.

The chain combines TRBV6-2 or TRBV6-3 with TRBJ2-1; 8 bases fit TRBD2. CDR1 is MNHEY, CDR2 SVGEGT, per germline. The V segment lost 6 bases and the J segment 14 bases; nucleotides outside the gene matches: 9. The CDR3 totals 12 residues. CDR3 sequence reads: CASSSSGSAKFF. CDR3 sequence (DNA): TGTGCCAGCAGCTCTAGCGGGTCGGCAAAGTTCTTC.